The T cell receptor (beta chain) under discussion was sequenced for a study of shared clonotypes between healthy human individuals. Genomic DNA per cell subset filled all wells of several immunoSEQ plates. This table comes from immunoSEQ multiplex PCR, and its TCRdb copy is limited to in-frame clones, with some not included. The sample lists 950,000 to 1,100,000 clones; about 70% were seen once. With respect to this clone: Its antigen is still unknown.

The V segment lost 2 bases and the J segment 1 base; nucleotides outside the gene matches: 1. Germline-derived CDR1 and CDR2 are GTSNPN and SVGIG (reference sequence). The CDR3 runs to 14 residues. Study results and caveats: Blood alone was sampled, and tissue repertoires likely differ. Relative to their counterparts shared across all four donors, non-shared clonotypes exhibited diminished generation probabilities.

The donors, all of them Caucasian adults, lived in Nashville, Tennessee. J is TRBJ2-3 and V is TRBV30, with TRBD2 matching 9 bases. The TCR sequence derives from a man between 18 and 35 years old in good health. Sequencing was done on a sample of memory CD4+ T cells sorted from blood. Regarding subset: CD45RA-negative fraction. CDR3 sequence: CAWSRTSGTDTQYF. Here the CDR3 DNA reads TGTGCCTGGAGTCGGACTAGCGGCACAGATACGCAGTATTTT.